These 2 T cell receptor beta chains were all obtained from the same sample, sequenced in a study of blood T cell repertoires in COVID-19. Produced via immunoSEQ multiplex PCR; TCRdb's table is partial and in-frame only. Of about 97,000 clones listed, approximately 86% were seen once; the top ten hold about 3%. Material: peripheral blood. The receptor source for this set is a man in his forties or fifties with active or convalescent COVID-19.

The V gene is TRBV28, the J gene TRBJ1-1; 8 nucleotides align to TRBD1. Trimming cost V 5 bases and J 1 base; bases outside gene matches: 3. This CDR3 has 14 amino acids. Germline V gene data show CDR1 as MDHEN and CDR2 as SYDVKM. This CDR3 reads CASSNGQGNTEAFF. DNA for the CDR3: TGTGCCAGCAGTAATGGACAGGGGAACACTGAAGCTTTCTTT.

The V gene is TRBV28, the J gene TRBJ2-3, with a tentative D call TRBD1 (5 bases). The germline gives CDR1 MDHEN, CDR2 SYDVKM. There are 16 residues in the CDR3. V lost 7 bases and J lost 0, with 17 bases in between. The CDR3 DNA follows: TGTGCCAGCACCCCCCTTAGGCAGGGTAGCACAGATACGCAGTATTTT. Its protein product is CASTPLRQGSTDTQYF.